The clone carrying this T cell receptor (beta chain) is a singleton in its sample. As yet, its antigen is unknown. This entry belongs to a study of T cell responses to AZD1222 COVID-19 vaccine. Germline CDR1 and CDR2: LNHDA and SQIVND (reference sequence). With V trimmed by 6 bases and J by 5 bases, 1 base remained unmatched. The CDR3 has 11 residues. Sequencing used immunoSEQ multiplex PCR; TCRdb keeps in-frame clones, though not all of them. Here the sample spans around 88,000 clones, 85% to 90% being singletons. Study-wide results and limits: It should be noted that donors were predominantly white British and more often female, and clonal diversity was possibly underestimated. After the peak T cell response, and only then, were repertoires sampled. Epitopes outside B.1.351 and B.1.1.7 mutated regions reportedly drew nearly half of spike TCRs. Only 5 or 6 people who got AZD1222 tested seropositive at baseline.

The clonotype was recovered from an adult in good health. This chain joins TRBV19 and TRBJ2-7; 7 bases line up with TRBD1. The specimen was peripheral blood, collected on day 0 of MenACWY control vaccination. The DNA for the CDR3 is TGTGCCAGTAGAGGGGGCAACGAGCAGTACTTC. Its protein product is CASRGGNEQYF.